The 27 T cell receptor beta chains below all came from one sample that was sequenced in a study of T cell changes during pregnancy in multiple sclerosis (dated 2019 in TCRdb). The library was made by the immunoSEQ multiplex PCR assay. TCRdb obtained this table from immuneACCESS and retained in-frame rearrangements with V and J assigned. These tables miss some clones; where compared with another copy, unresolved V genes account for less than half of the shortfall, and the remainder is unexplained. The sample table records more than 55,000 clones; over 85% of these occur just once. The ten top clones hold more than 0.9% of the sample. The source was peripheral blood, collected in the third trimester of pregnancy. The receptors here all came from a female donor with multiple sclerosis, enrolled in a pregnancy study.

In DNA form, the CDR3 reads TGCGCCAGCAGCTTCGCAGGCCAAGAGACCCAGTACTTC. It specifies CASSFAGQETQYF. V usage is TRBV5-1 and J usage is TRBJ2-5, with D unresolved. V was clipped by 2 bases and J by 1 base, with 6 bases between them. The CDR3 sequence is 13 residues long. Per germline, CDR1 SGHRS and CDR2 YFSETQ.

V and J are TRBV28 and TRBJ2-1, with D possibly being TRBD2 (5 bases). V dropped 6 bases and J dropped 6 bases, with 12 bases sitting between them. Germline CDR1 MDHEN, CDR2 SYDVKM. This CDR3 region has 13 residues. The CDR3 loop is CASSPTGSNEQFF. Written as DNA, the CDR3 is TGTGCCAGCAGCCCCACGGGGTCCAATGAGCAGTTCTTC.

About this clone itself: Different DNA sequences within this sample yield the same CDR3. The chain joins TRBV10-3 to TRBJ2-3; TRBD2 is a possible D gene (6 bases). The V gene lost 0 bases and the J gene lost 0 bases, with 7 bases spanning the gap. This CDR3 contains 15 residues. CDR1 is ENHRY, CDR2 SYGVKD, per germline. As DNA, the CDR3 is TGTGCCATCAGTGAGTCAAGCGGGAGCACAGATACGCAGTATTTT. It codes for CAISESSGSTDTQYF.

The J gene is TRBJ1-4, the V gene TRBV5-6; TRBD1 matches at 9 bases. V gave up 4 bases and J gave up 3 bases; unmatched junction bases: 7. The V gene's germline CDR1 is SGHDT and CDR2 YYEEEE. The CDR3 totals 16 residues. The CDR3 sequence: CASSLPRQGANEKLFF. In DNA, the CDR3 is TGTGCCAGCAGCCTCCCCCGACAGGGGGCTAATGAAAAACTGTTTTTT.

The genes are TRBV10-1 and TRBJ1-5, with 7 bases matching TRBD1. This CDR3 is built from 16 residues. Germline V gives CDR1 WNHNN, CDR2 SYGVQD (reference sequence). The trim removed 6 bases at V and 4 bases at J, leaving 12 bases unmatched. The CDR3 region is CASRGLGGGSNQPQHF. CDR3 nucleotides: TGCGCCAGCAGGGGCCTTGGAGGGGGCTCGAATCAGCCCCAGCATTTT.

V gene TRBV5-1 combines with J gene TRBJ1-1; the D gene is possibly TRBD1 (6 bases). Trimming stripped 0 bases from V and 7 bases from J, with 10 bases between. CDR3 length equals 13 residues. Germline CDR1 is SGHRS and CDR2 is YFSETQ. Written as DNA, the CDR3 is TGCGCCAGCAGCTTGGACAGGGTAGATGAAGCTTTCTTT. It specifies CASSLDRVDEAFF.

The genes are TRBV27 and TRBJ1-1; 9 bases line up with TRBD1. CDR3 size: 13 residues. J gave up 6 bases and V 6 bases, and 5 bases lay outside the gene matches. Germline CDR1 MNHEY, CDR2 SMNVEV (reference sequence). The CDR3, as DNA: TGTGCCAGCAGCCAGGGACAGGGATCTGAAGCTTTCTTT. It specifies CASSQGQGSEAFF.

This chain connects TRBV30 to TRBJ1-2; D remains unclear. V lost 0 bases and J lost 0, with 11 bases in between. The CDR3 has 15 residues. The germline V gene has CDR1 GTSNPN and CDR2 SVGIG (reference sequence). The CDR3 here is CAWSVTRQPNYGYTF. The CDR3 DNA is TGTGCCTGGAGTGTAACGAGGCAGCCTAACTATGGCTACACCTTC.

The chain combines TRBV7-2 with TRBJ2-7, with no clear D. Germline lookup yields CDR1 SGHTA and CDR2 FQGNSA. V was pared by 4 bases and J by 3 bases, with 10 bases between. CDR3 length: 13 amino acids. The CDR3 protein is CASSSISSYEQYF. As DNA, the CDR3 is TGTGCCAGCAGCTCTATTTCTAGCTACGAGCAGTACTTC.

The chain combines TRBV10-3 with TRBJ2-1, with D possibly matching TRBD1 (7 bases). V dropped 4 bases and J dropped 9 bases, with 19 bases sitting between them. CDR3 size: 15 residues. The germline gives CDR1 ENHRY, CDR2 SYGVKD. The CDR3 nucleotides are TGTGCCATCAGTGCCCGGCCAGGGGGGAGCGGTGAGCAGTTCTTC. Amino acid sequence: CAISARPGGSGEQFF.

V and J are TRBV6-6 and TRBJ2-7, with a possible D match to TRBD1 (5 bases). Per the germline V gene, CDR1 is MNHNY and CDR2 is SVGAGI (reference sequence). Trimming left V 6 bases short and J 1 base short, with 19 bases between. The length of the CDR3 is 16 residues. CDR3 nucleotide sequence: TGTGCCAGCAGCTTACTCGGGTTGACAGCTTCCTACGAGCAGTACTTC. Its protein product is CASSLLGLTASYEQYF.

This sequence joins TRBV7-2 and TRBJ2-7; TRBD2 aligns across 8 bases. CDR3 length equals 15 residues. Losses at the gene ends were 5 bases for V and 7 bases for J; bases not matched to a gene: 13. Germline values: CDR1 SGHTA, CDR2 FQGNSA. CDR3 sequence: CASSPPGTRFTEQYF. Written as DNA, the CDR3 is TGTGCCAGCAGCCCGCCCGGGACTAGGTTTACGGAGCAGTACTTC.

The chain carries TRBV4-1 and TRBJ2-1; D perhaps matches TRBD1 (6 bases). V dropped 4 bases and J dropped 12 bases, with 22 bases sitting between them. This CDR3 spans 15 amino acids. CDR1 and CDR2 from the germline V gene are MGHRA and YSYEKL. CDR3 amino acids: CASSPGKGVAQGQFF. CDR3 bases: TGCGCCAGCAGCCCCGGGAAGGGGGTGGCACAGGGGCAGTTCTTC.

This chain joins TRBV2 and TRBJ2-3; 10 bases match TRBD1. J was trimmed by 3 bases and V by 6 bases; bases with no gene match: 12. The V gene's germline CDR1 is SNHLY and CDR2 FYNNEI. The CDR3 is 17 amino acids. The DNA of the CDR3 is TGTGCCAGCAGCCCGAGGACAGGGGGTTTTCGAACAGATACGCAGTATTTT. Translation: CASSPRTGGFRTDTQYF.

The chain uses TRBV6-5 and TRBJ1-1; D gene ambiguous. The CDR3 contains 13 residues. Germline CDR1 reads MNHEY; CDR2 reads SVGAGI. V was shortened by 5 bases and J by 0 bases, with 7 bases between the two germline ends. CDR3 DNA sequence: TGTGCCAGCAGTGCGGGGATGAACACTGAAGCTTTCTTT. Encoded protein: CASSAGMNTEAFF.

The chain couples TRBV10-2 to TRBJ1-3; D not certain. CDR1 is WSHSY and CDR2 is SAAADI in the germline V gene. This CDR3 is built from 13 residues. Trimming removed 6 bases from V and 0 bases from J, with 6 bases in between. The CDR3 DNA follows: TGCGCCAGCAGGGCTGTCTCTGGAAACACCATATATTTT. The encoded protein is CASRAVSGNTIYF.

V gene TRBV6-5 combines with J gene TRBJ1-1; D gene uncertain. Trimming removed 5 bases from V and 2 bases from J, with 6 bases in between. CDR3 length: 12 residues. Germline values: CDR1 MNHEY, CDR2 SVGAGI. The CDR3 loop reads CASSTSNTEAFF. The CDR3 DNA sequence: TGTGCCAGCAGTACCAGTAACACTGAAGCTTTCTTT.

This clone was observed once. V is TRBV12-1 and J is TRBJ2-3; the listed D gene, TRBD2, was not tested against the DNA. TRBV12-1 is an annotated pseudogene. The CDR3 loop spans 15 amino acids. The CDR3 DNA reads TGTGCCAGCCAATCGGGGGTGGGCACCACAGATACGCAGTATTTT. Its protein product is CASQSGVGTTDTQYF.

This clone was detected only once. The chain employs TRBV27 and TRBJ1-2; D uncertain. From germline, CDR1 is MNHEY and CDR2 SMNVEV (reference sequence). V shed 1 base and J shed 0 bases, with 15 bases lying between them. The CDR3 is made up of 17 amino acids. CDR3 in amino acids: CASSLYSAVAANYGYTF. CDR3 bases: TGTGCCAGCAGTTTATATTCTGCCGTGGCAGCTAACTATGGCTACACCTTC.

The V gene is TRBV29-1, the J gene TRBJ1-1; 7 bases map to TRBD1. Germline-derived CDR1 and CDR2 are SQVTM and ANQGSEA. The V and J ends lost 4 bases and 1 base, in that order; junction bases with no gene match: 3. This CDR3 contains 13 residues. The DNA for the CDR3 is TGCAGCGTTGTTAACAGGGGGAACACTGAAGCTTTCTTT. It is translated as CSVVNRGNTEAFF. Full variable domain (missing parts from reference TRBV29-1 and TRBJ1-1): SAVISQKPSRDICQRGTSLTIQCQVDSQVTMMFWYRQQPGQSLTLIATANQGSEATYESGFVIDKFPISRPNLTFSTLTVSNMSPEDSSIYLCSVVNRGNTEAFFGQGTRLTVV.

In this sample, this clone turned up once. V and J are TRBV27 and TRBJ2-1, with 8 bases matching TRBD2. CDR1 is MNHEY, CDR2 SMNVEV, per germline (reference sequence). The ends lost 2 bases at V and 6 bases at J; junction bases unmatched: 9. The CDR3 extends over 16 amino acids. The CDR3: CASSLGAGLVGNEQFF. The CDR3 DNA reads as TGTGCCAGCAGTTTAGGGGCGGGACTAGTTGGCAATGAGCAGTTCTTC.

This clone was found once. The chain joins TRBV6-5 to TRBJ1-5; possibly TRBD1 for D (5 bases). The V gene lost 5 bases and the J gene lost 7 bases, with 12 bases spanning the gap. The CDR3 contains 13 residues. The germline CDR1 and CDR2 sequences are MNHEY and SVGAGI. Here the CDR3 reads CASSRWGDQPQHF. CDR3 DNA sequence: TGTGCCAGCAGTCGTTGGGGGGACCAGCCCCAGCATTTT.

The chain uses TRBV5-4 and TRBJ2-5, with D perhaps TRBD1 (7 bases). This CDR3 region has 15 residues. Germline V CDR1 and CDR2: SGHNT, YYREEE (reference sequence). V gave up 1 base and J gave up 3 bases, with 13 bases separating them. CDR3 DNA: TGTGCCAGCAGCTTGAGGGGCAGGGGGGAAGAGACCCAGTACTTC. It specifies CASSLRGRGEETQYF.

The rearrangement links TRBV11-2 to TRBJ2-1, with TRBD2 matching over 9 bases. The CDR3 length is 17 residues. The germline CDR1 and CDR2 sequences are SGHAT and FQNNGV. V lost 1 base, J lost 5 bases, and 9 bases stayed unmatched. CDR3 nucleotides: TGTGCCAGCAGCTTAGGGGGGCGGGAGGGCCTTGACAATGAGCAGTTCTTC. Translating it yields CASSLGGREGLDNEQFF.

The chain couples TRBV11-2 to TRBJ1-1, with D perhaps TRBD1 (5 bases). Germline-derived CDR1 and CDR2 are SGHAT and FQNNGV. The CDR3 length is 15 residues. V was pared by 7 bases and J by 1 base, with 16 bases between. The CDR3 protein is CASNHYRKENTEAFF. Written as DNA, the CDR3 is TGTGCCAGCAACCATTACAGGAAGGAGAACACTGAAGCTTTCTTT.

The chain is built from TRBV6-1 and TRBJ1-4, with a tentative D call TRBD1 (6 bases). The CDR3 spans 12 residues. Trimming stripped 11 bases from V and 4 bases from J, with 11 bases between. The V gene's germline CDR1 is MNHNS and CDR2 SASEGT. Written as DNA, the CDR3 is TGTGCCCTCGGACAGCGTAATGAAAAACTGTTTTTT. Its protein product is CALGQRNEKLFF.

The chain uses TRBV4-3 and TRBJ2-2, with 8 bases identical to TRBD2. Germline lookup yields CDR1 LGHNA and CDR2 YSLEER. The ends lost 0 bases at V and 4 bases at J; junction bases unmatched: 7. The CDR3 is 17 residues long. The CDR3 protein is CASSQEYSGTFTGELFF. The CDR3 nucleotides read TGCGCCAGCAGCCAAGAGTATAGCGGGACATTCACCGGGGAGCTGTTTTTT.